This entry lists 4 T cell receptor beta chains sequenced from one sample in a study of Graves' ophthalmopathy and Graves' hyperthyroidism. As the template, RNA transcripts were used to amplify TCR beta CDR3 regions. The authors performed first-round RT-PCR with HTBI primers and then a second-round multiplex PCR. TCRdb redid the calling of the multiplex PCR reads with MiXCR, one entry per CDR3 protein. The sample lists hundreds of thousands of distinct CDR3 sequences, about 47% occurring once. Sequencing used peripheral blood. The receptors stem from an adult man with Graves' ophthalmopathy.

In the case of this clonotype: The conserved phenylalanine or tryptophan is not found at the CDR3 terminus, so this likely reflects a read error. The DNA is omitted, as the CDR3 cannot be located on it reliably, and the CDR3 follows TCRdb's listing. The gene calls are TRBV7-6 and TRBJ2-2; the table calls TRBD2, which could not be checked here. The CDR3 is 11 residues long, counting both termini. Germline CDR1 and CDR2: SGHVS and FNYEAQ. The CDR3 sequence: CASSLAVAGGP.

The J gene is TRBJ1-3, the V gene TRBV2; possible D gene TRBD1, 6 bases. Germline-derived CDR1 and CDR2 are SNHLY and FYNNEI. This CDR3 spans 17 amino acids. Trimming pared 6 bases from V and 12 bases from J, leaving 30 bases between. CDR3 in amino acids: CASSQQGHLSLETLIYF. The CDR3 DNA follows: TGTGCCAGCAGCCAACAGGGACACCTTTCTCTGGAAACACTCATATATTTT.

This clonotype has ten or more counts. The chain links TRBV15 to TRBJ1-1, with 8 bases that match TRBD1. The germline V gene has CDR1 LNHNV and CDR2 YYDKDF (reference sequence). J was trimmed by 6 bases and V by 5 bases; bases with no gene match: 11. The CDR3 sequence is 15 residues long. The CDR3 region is CATSYKDRDVPEAFF. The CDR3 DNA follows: TGTGCCACCAGCTATAAGGACAGGGACGTCCCTGAAGCTTTCTTT.

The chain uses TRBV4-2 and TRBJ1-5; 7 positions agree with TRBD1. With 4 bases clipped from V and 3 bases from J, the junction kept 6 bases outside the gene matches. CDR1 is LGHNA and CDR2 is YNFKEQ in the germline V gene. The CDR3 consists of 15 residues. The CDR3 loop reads CASSPTGQVNQPQHF. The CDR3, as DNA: TGTGCCAGCAGCCCGACAGGGCAGGTCAATCAGCCCCAGCATTTT.